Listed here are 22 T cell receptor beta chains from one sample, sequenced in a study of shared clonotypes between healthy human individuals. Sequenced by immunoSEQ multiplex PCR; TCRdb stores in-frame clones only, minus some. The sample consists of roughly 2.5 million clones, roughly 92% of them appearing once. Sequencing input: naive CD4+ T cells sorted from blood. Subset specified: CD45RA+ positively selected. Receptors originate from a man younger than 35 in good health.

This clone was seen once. The CDR3 loop is CASSGQGSYEQYF. CDR3 nucleotides: TGCGCCAGCAGCGGACAGGGGAGCTACGAGCAGTACTTC. The rearrangement joins TRBV5-1 to TRBJ2-7; 9 bases line up with TRBD1. The ends lost 4 bases at V and 3 bases at J; junction bases unmatched: 2. Germline CDR1 and CDR2: SGHRS and YFSETQ. This CDR3 spans 13 amino acids.

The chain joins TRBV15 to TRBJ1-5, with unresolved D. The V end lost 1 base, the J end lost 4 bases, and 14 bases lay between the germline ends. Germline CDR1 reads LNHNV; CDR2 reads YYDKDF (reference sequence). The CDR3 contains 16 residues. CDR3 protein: CATSRGGPGENQPQHF. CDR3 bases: TGTGCCACCAGCAGAGGAGGACCGGGAGAGAATCAGCCCCAGCATTTT.

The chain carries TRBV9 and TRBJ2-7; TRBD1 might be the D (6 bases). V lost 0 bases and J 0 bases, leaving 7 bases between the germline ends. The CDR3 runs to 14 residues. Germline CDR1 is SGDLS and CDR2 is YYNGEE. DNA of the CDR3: TGTGCCAGCAGCGTAGGGGACAACTCCTACGAGCAGTACTTC. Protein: CASSVGDNSYEQYF.

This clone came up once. DNA of the CDR3: TGTGCCAGCAGCCCGGAACTAGACCAGACTTGGAATGAGCAGTTCTTC. Its translation: CASSPELDQTWNEQFF. J is TRBJ2-1 and V is TRBV7-2; possibly TRBD2 for D (5 bases). CDR1 SGHTA and CDR2 FQGNSA come from the germline V gene. The CDR3 is 16 residues long. Trimming removed 5 bases at V and 7 bases at J, with 21 bases between.

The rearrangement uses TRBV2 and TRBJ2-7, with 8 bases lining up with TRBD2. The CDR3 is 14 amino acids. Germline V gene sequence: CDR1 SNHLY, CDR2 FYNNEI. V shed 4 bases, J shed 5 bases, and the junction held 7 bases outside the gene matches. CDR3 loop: CASSVLAGRDEQYF. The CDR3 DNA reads TGTGCCAGCAGTGTTCTAGCGGGTCGCGACGAGCAGTACTTC.

As DNA, the CDR3 is TGTGCCAGCAGTGTAGCGGGACTCTACGAGCAGTACTTC. Its protein is CASSVAGLYEQYF. The V and J genes are TRBV25-1 and TRBJ2-5, with 8 bases fitting TRBD2. The J call may be incorrect, as the DNA end agrees better with TRBJ2-7. CDR3 size: 13 residues. Germline-derived CDR1 and CDR2 are MGHDK and SYGVNS.

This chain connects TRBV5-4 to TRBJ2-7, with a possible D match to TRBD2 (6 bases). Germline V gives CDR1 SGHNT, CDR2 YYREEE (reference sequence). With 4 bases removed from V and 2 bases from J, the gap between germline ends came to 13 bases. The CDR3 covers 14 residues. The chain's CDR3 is CASSRSGLTYEQYF. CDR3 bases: TGTGCCAGCAGCCGGTCGGGACTCACCTACGAGCAGTACTTC. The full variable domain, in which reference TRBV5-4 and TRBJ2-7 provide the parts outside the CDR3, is ETGVTQSPTHLIKTRGQQVTLRCSSQSGHNTVSWYQQALGQGPQFIFQYYREEENGRGNFPPRFSGLQFPNYSSELNVNALELDDSALYLCASSRSGLTYEQYFGPGTRLTVT.

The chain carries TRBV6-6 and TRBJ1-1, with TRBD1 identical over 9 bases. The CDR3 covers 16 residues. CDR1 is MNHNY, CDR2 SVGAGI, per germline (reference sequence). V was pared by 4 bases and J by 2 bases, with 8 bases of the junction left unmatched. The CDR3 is CASSSPGTGRNTEAFF. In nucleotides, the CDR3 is TGTGCCAGCAGTTCCCCCGGGACAGGGAGAAACACTGAAGCTTTCTTT.

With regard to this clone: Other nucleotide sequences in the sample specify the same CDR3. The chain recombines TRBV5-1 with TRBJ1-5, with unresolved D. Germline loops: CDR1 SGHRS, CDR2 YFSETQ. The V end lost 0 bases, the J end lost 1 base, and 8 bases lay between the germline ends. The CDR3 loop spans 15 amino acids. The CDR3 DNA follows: TGCGCCAGCAGCTTGGAGGGTAGCAGCAATCAGCCCCAGCATTTT. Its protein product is CASSLEGSSNQPQHF. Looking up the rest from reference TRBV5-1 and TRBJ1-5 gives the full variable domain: KAGVTQTPRYLIKTRGQQVTLSCSPISGHRSVSWYQQTPGQGLQFLFEYFSETQRNKGNFPGRFSGRQFSNSRSEMNVSTLELGDSALYLCASSLEGSSNQPQHFGDGTRLSIL.

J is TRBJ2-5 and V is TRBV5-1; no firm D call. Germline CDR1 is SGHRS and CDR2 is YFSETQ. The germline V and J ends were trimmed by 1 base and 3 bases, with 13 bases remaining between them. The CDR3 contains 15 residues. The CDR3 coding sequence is TGCGCCAGCAGCTTGAACGCAGGCCAGAAAGAGACCCAGTACTTC. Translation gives CASSLNAGQKETQYF.

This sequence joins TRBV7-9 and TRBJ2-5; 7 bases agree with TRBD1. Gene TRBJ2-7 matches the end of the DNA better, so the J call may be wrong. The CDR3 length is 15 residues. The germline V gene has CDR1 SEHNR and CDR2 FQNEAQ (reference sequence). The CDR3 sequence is CASSVGTVGSYEQYF. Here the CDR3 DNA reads TGTGCCAGCAGCGTAGGGACAGTTGGCTCCTACGAGCAGTACTTC.

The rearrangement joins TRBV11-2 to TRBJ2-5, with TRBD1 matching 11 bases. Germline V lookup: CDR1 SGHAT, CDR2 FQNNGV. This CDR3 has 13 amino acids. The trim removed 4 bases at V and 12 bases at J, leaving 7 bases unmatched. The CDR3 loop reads CASSSGQGGPKYF. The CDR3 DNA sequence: TGTGCCAGCAGCTCGGGACAGGGGGGGCCAAAGTACTTC.

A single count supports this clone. The CDR3 DNA is TGTGCCAGCGCCCCCGACAGTAGGAATCAGCCCCAGCATTTT. Protein sequence: CASAPDSRNQPQHF. This chain joins TRBV2 and TRBJ1-5; maybe TRBD1 (5 bases). Germline lookup yields CDR1 SNHLY and CDR2 FYNNEI. The CDR3 length is 14 residues. Trimming cost V 8 bases and J 4 bases, with 15 bases left between them.

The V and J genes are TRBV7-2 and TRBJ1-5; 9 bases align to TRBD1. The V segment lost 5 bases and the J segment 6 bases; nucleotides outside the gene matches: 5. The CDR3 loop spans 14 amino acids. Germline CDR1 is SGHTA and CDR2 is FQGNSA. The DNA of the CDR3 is TGTGCCAGCAGCCAGTACAGGGGGCGTCAGCCCCAGCATTTT. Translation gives CASSQYRGRQPQHF.

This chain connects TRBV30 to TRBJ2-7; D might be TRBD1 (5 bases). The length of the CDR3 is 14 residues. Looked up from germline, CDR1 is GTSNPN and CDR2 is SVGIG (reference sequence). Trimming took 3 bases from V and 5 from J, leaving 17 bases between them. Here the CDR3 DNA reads TGTGCCTGGAGCCAGGACAACCTCCCCCACGAGCAGTACTTC. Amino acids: CAWSQDNLPHEQYF.

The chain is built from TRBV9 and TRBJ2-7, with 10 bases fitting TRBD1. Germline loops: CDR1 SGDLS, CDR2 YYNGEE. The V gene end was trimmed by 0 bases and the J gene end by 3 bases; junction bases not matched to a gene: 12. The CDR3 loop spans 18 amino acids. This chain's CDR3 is CASSVAPYWGTGDYEQYF. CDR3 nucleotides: TGTGCCAGCAGCGTAGCCCCGTACTGGGGGACAGGGGACTACGAGCAGTACTTC.

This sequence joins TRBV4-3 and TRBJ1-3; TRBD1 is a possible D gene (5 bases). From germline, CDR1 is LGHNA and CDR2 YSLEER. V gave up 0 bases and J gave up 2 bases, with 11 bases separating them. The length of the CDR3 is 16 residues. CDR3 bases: TGCGCCAGCAGCCAAGAAAGTGGGGGACCTGGAAACACCATATATTTT. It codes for CASSQESGGPGNTIYF.

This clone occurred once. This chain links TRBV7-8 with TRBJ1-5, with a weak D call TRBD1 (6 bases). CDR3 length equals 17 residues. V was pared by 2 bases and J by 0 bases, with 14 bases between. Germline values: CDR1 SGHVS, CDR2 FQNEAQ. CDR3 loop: CASSLTGTSNSNQPQHF. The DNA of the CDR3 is TGTGCCAGCAGCTTAACCGGGACAAGCAATAGCAATCAGCCCCAGCATTTT.

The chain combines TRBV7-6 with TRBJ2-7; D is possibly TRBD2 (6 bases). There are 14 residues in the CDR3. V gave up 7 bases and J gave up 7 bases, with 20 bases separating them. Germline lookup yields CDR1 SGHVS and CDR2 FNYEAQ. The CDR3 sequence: CASTSTRGSEEQYF. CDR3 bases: TGTGCCAGCACCTCAACGCGGGGCTCGGAGGAGCAGTACTTC.

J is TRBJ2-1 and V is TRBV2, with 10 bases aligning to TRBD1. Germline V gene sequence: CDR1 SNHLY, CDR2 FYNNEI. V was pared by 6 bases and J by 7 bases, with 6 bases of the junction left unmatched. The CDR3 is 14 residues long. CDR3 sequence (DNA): TGTGCCAGCAGGGGACAGGGGACCGCGAATGAGCAGTTCTTC. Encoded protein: CASRGQGTANEQFF.

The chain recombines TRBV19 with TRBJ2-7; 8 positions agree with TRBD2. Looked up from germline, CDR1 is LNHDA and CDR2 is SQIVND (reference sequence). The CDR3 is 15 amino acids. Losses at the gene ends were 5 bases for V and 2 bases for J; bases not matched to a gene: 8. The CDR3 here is CASSDGAGGAYEQYF. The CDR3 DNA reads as TGTGCCAGTAGTGATGGGGCGGGGGGCGCCTACGAGCAGTACTTC.

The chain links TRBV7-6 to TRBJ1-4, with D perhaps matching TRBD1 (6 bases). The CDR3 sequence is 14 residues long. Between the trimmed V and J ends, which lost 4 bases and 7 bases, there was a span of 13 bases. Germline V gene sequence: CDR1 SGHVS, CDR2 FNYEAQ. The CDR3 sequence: CASSSGGPGEKLFF. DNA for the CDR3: TGTGCCAGCAGCTCCGGGGGGCCGGGTGAAAAACTGTTTTTT.